The source of this TCR beta chain is a study of T-cell reconstitution after alpha-beta-depleted transplantation in children. Germline CDR1 is SGHRS and CDR2 is YFSETQ. This CDR3 spans 15 amino acids. Trimming removed 4 bases at V and 4 bases at J, with 14 bases between. The sample holds a few counts of this clonotype. As yet, its antigen is unknown. Study-wide findings and caveats: Once a year had passed after transplant, T-cell counts and diversity came mostly from newly produced T cells. About two months after transplant, alpha-beta T cells reportedly came from several hundred expanded graft clones. The study traced high day-60 TCRbeta diversity in some patients to surviving recipient T cells and thymic progenitors.

A TCRbeta library incorporating unique molecular identifiers was prepared. In TCRdb, the PCR reads were re-called with MiXCR into one record per CDR3 protein. Among approximately 630,000 distinct CDR3 sequences listed, roughly 14% were seen once. The source was PBMCs, collected before TCRalphabeta/CD19-depleted stem cell transplant. The chain joins TRBV5-1 to TRBJ1-4; the D gene is possibly TRBD1 (5 bases). The TCR originated in a girl aged 2 to 10 with congenital amegakaryocytic thrombocytopenia, due to receive a stem cell transplant. The CDR3: CASSQGWQSNEKLFF. DNA of the CDR3: TGCGCCAGCAGCCAGGGATGGCAAAGTAATGAAAAACTGTTTTTT.